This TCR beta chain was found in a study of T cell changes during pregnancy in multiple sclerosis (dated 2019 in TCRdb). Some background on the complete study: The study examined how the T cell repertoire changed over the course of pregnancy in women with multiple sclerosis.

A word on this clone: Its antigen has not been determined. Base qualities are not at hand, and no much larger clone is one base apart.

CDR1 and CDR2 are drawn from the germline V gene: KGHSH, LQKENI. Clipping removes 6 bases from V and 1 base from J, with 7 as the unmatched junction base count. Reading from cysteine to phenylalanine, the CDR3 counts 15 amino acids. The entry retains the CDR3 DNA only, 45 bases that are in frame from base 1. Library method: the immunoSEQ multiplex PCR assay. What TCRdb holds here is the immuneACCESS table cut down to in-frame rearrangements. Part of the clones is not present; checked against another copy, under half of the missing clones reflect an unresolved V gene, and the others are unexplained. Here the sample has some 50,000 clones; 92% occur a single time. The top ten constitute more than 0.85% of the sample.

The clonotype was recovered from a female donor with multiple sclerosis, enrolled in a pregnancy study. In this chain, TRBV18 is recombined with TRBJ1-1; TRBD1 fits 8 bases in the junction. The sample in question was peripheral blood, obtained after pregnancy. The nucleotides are TGTGCCAGCTCCAGACAGGGGATGGGGAACACTGAAGCTTTCTTT. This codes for CASSRQGMGNTEAFF.